A single sample gave rise to the 9 T cell receptor beta chains below, sequenced in a study of CD8+ T cells in alopecia areata. The authors extracted RNA and reverse transcribed it into cDNA as the sequencing template. Libraries were prepared by immunoSEQ multiplex PCR; TCRdb keeps only in-frame clonotypes and omits some of them. The table shows 140,000 to 150,000 clones, with roughly 53% occurring only once. Sequencing used CD4+ T cells sorted from blood, obtained at week 0. The receptors derive from a human donor with alopecia areata.

In regard to this clone: This sample includes further DNA sequences coding for the same CDR3. The chain joins TRBV30 to TRBJ1-5; D is ambiguous. This CDR3 has 13 amino acids. Germline V gene sequence: CDR1 GTSNPN, CDR2 SVGIG (reference sequence). V was cut by 5 bases and J by 2 bases, with 10 bases left in between. The CDR3 region is CAWSPGGNQPQHF. In DNA form, the CDR3 reads TGTGCCTGGTCACCAGGTGGCAATCAGCCCCAGCATTTT.

The chain carries TRBV7-9 and TRBJ2-1, with a weak D call TRBD1 (6 bases). Germline CDR1 is SEHNR and CDR2 is FQNEAQ (reference sequence). V was shortened by 1 base and J by 8 bases, with 9 bases between the two germline ends. The CDR3 spans 13 residues. In DNA form, the CDR3 reads TGTGCCAGCAGCTTAGTAGGGGGTGATGAGCAGTTCTTC. Encoded protein: CASSLVGGDEQFF.

CDR3 sequence: CAWSRRQTEAFF. The CDR3 coding sequence is TGTGCCTGGAGTAGGCGGCAAACTGAAGCTTTCTTT. V usage is TRBV30 and J usage is TRBJ1-1; no reliable D call. CDR1 GTSNPN and CDR2 SVGIG come from the germline V gene (reference sequence). CDR3 length: 12 amino acids. V lost 2 bases and J lost 5, with 9 bases in between.

This chain connects TRBV7-9 to TRBJ2-1, with D tentatively TRBD2 (5 bases). Germline V CDR1 and CDR2: SEHNR, FQNEAQ (reference sequence). Trimming left V 6 bases short and J 0 bases short, with 6 bases between. The CDR3 is 13 residues long. This CDR3 is CASRAGSYNEQFF. The CDR3 region has the DNA TGTGCCAGCAGGGCGGGCTCCTACAATGAGCAGTTCTTC. Using reference TRBV7-9 and TRBJ2-1 for the parts outside the CDR3, the full variable domain is DTGVSQNPRHKITKRGQNVTFRCDPISEHNRLYWYRQTLGQGPEFLTYFQNEAQLEKSRLLSDRFSAERPKGSFSTLEIQRTEQGDSAMYLCASRAGSYNEQFFGPGTRLTVL.

This clone showed up just once. The chain joins TRBV2 to TRBJ2-5, with D perhaps matching TRBD1 or TRBD2 (7 bases each). The V and J ends lost 6 bases and 5 bases respectively, with 16 bases between them. This CDR3 has 14 amino acids. Germline assignment: CDR1 SNHLY and CDR2 FYNNEI. The CDR3 region is CASSFQGGFETQYF. CDR3 DNA: TGTGCCAGCAGCTTTCAGGGGGGGTTTGAGACCCAGTACTTC.

The chain is built from TRBV29-1 and TRBJ2-2; unclear D gene. V shed 7 bases and J shed 4 bases, with 13 bases lying between them. Germline V gene data show CDR1 as SQVTM and CDR2 as ANQGSEA. CDR3 length: 13 amino acids. CDR3 sequence (DNA): TGCAGCGCCTCAGCTTGGGGCACCGGGGAGCTGTTTTTT. This translates into CSASAWGTGELFF.

The chain links TRBV7-4 to TRBJ1-2, with D perhaps matching TRBD1 (5 bases). Trimming pared 1 base from V and 3 bases from J, leaving 12 bases between. From germline, CDR1 is SGHVT and CDR2 SQSDAQ. The CDR3 is 15 amino acids. The CDR3 sequence: CASSLERGGDYGYTF. For the CDR3, the DNA is TGTGCCAGCAGCTTAGAACGGGGAGGGGACTATGGCTACACCTTC.

The CDR3 spells CAWDRGHQETQYF. The CDR3 region has the DNA TGTGCCTGGGACCGGGGCCACCAAGAGACCCAGTACTTC. J is TRBJ2-5 and V is TRBV30, with D perhaps assigned TRBD1 or TRBD2 (5 bases each). CDR1 and CDR2 from the germline V gene are GTSNPN and SVGIG (reference sequence). The V end was cut by 5 bases, the J end by 0 bases, with 10 bases between. CDR3 length: 13 residues.

The genes are TRBV11-3 and TRBJ1-1; 8 bases fit TRBD1. V shed 5 bases and J 4 bases; nucleotides not matched to a gene: 9. The CDR3 sequence is 15 residues long. The germline gives CDR1 SGHNT, CDR2 YENEEA. This CDR3 reads CASSRRQGLGTEAFF. In DNA form, the CDR3 reads TGTGCCAGCAGCCGACGACAGGGGTTGGGCACTGAAGCTTTCTTT.